Each of the 3 T cell receptor beta chains below was sequenced from the same sample in a study of Ad26.COV2.S vaccination and SARS-CoV-2 variants. Treatment described: around 19 received Ad26.COV2.S at low or high dose, single or two shots; about 5 received placebo; per-sample allocation not given. At day 63 after the first vaccine or placebo injection, samples were drawn. This table comes from immunoSEQ multiplex PCR, and its TCRdb copy is limited to in-frame clones, with some not included. The sample yields 350,000 to 450,000 clones, about 89% seen once. The sequences come from peripheral blood, collected in a trial of Ad26.COV2.S vaccine versus placebo. The receptors derive from a person between 18 and 60 years old who received the Ad26.COV2.S COVID-19 vaccine or a placebo.

The chain combines TRBV28 with TRBJ2-7; no reliable D call. Deletions cut 2 bases from V and 6 bases from J, with 11 bases between. This CDR3 spans 13 amino acids. The germline CDR1 and CDR2 sequences are MDHEN and SYDVKM. CDR3 amino acids: CASSLGVLAEQYF. The CDR3 DNA follows: TGTGCCAGCAGTTTAGGAGTCCTTGCCGAGCAGTACTTC. The entire variable domain, with the rest obtained from reference TRBV28 and TRBJ2-7, is as follows: DVKVTQSSRYLVKRTGEKVFLECVQDMDHENMFWYRQDPGLGLRLIYFSYDVKMKEKGDIPEGYSVSREKKERFSLILESASTNQTSMYLCASSLGVLAEQYFGPGTRLTVT.

The chain joins TRBV19 to TRBJ1-4; D perhaps matches TRBD1 (5 bases). Germline V gene lookup returns CDR1 LNHDA and CDR2 SQIVND (reference sequence). The CDR3 is 16 amino acids. With 4 bases removed from V and 7 bases from J, the gap between germline ends came to 19 bases. The CDR3 protein is CASSSGAGQVAEKLFF. CDR3 bases: TGTGCCAGTAGTAGTGGGGCCGGGCAGGTCGCTGAAAAACTGTTTTTT. Drawing the rest from reference TRBV19 and TRBJ1-4, the complete variable domain is DGGITQSPKYLFRKEGQNVTLSCEQNLNHDAMYWYRQDPGQGLRLIYYSQIVNDFQKGDIAEGYSVSREKKESFPLTVTSAQKNPTAFYLCASSSGAGQVAEKLFFGSGTQLSVL.

The gene calls are TRBV27 and TRBJ2-3, with TRBD2 matching over 8 bases. Germline trimming cut 8 bases from V and 3 bases from J; bases unmatched to any gene: 7. The length of the CDR3 is 14 residues. CDR1 and CDR2 (germline): MNHEY, SMNVEV (reference sequence). CDR3 amino acids: CASASGSATDTQYF. The CDR3 DNA reads as TGTGCCAGCGCCAGCGGGAGCGCAACAGATACGCAGTATTTT.